This is a list of T cell receptor beta chains from one sample in a study of blood T cells in healthy people across ages. TCRdb analysed the 5' RACE reads with MiXCR anew, one entry per CDR3 protein. The sample holds 650,000 to 700,000 distinct CDR3 sequences; around 50% are singletons and the top ten take approximately 12%. The source material was blood. These receptors were taken from a woman of 80 years or more in good health. The CDR3 runs from the conserved cysteine through the conserved F or W. D genes are given only for firm matches. The listing skips clone size in some rows; elsewhere it reads once, few, many or a size class.

V gene,clone size,D gene,J gene,CDR3 protein,CDR3 DNA
TRBV21-1,few,-,TRBJ2-5,CASSNRCEGQETQYF,TGTGCCAGCAGCAATAGGTGCGAGGGCCAAGAGACCCAGTACTTC
TRBV10-2,-,-,TRBJ1-6,CASSEVGGVSPLHF,TGCGCCAGCAGTGAAGTCGGGGGTGTATCACCCCTCCACTTT
TRBV30,-,-,TRBJ1-5,CAWSRIVAGDVSNQPQHF,TGTGCCTGGAGCCGGATTGTGGCAGGAGACGTTAGCAATCAGCCCCAGCATTTT
TRBV7-3,once,-,TRBJ2-2,CASSLYRGRKLFF,TGTGCCAGCAGCTTATACAGAGGGCGGAAGCTGTTTTTT
TRBV20-1,-,-,TRBJ2-1,CSASRLGGSYNEQFF,TGCAGTGCTAGTAGGCTAGGTGGCTCCTACAATGAGCAGTTCTTC
TRBV27,-,TRBD2,TRBJ2-5,CASSFPERGLSYNEQYF,TGTGCCAGCAGTTTCCCTGAGCGGGGGTTATCCTACAATGAGCAGTACTTC
TRBV10-3,-,TRBD2,TRBJ2-7,CAISESVTSGDNEQYF,TGTGCCATCAGTGAGTCTGTAACTAGCGGGGACAATGAGCAGTACTTC
TRBV5-1,many,-,TRBJ1-1,CASSYAEGNTEAFF,TGCGCCAGCAGCTATGCAGAGGGGAACACTGAAGCTTTCTTT
TRBV28,many,-,TRBJ2-1,CASSLGWGEQFF,TGTGCCAGCAGCCTCGGCTGGGGTGAGCAGTTCTTC
TRBV5-1,-,TRBD2,TRBJ2-1,CASSLSGLPQETQFF,TGCGCCAGCAGCTTGTCGGGACTACCACAAGAGACCCAGTTCTTC
TRBV9,-,-,TRBJ1-2,CASSVGGGDGYGYTF,TGTGCCAGCAGCGTAGGAGGCGGGGACGGCTATGGCTACACCTTC
TRBV6-6,-,-,TRBJ2-7,CASSYSRFDEQYF,TGTGCCAGCAGTTACTCGAGGTTCGACGAGCAGTACTTC
TRBV7-3,many,TRBD2,TRBJ2-3,CASSLMGGDTDTQYF,TGTGCCAGCAGCTTAATGGGGGGGGACACAGATACGCAGTATTTT
TRBV20-1,-,-,TRBJ1-4,CSAPASTATNEKLFF,TGCAGTGCCCCTGCCTCGACAGCAACTAATGAAAAACTGTTTTTT
TRBV7-2,once,TRBD1,TRBJ2-7,CASSYAGQGRYEQYF,TGTGCCAGCAGCTACGCGGGACAGGGGAGGTACGAGCAGTACTTC
TRBV12-3/TRBV12-4,few,-,TRBJ1-1,CASSFRQHTEAFF,TGTGCCAGCAGTTTCCGTCAGCACACTGAAGCTTTCTTT
TRBV5-1,-,TRBD1,TRBJ2-1,CASAIPGQNNEQFF,TGCGCCAGCGCGATACCGGGACAGAACAATGAGCAGTTCTTC
TRBV2,-,-,TRBJ1-1,CASSDGQGDTEAFF,TGTGCCAGCAGTGACGGGCAGGGCGACACTGAAGCTTTCTTT
TRBV30,once,-,TRBJ1-1,CAWSALIEAFF,TGTGCCTGGAGCGCCTTGATTGAAGCTTTCTTT
TRBV5-1,many,-,TRBJ1-4,CASSAGRRTTNEKLFF,TGCGCCAGCAGTGCCGGGCGTCGGACAACTAATGAAAAACTGTTTTTT
TRBV27,-,TRBD1,TRBJ1-2,CASCGTGERDYGYTF,TGTGCCAGTTGTGGGACAGGGGAACGAGACTATGGCTACACCTTC
TRBV9,-,-,TRBJ2-3,CASSFRAPVADTQYF,TGTGCCAGCAGCTTCAGGGCACCCGTGGCAGATACGCAGTATTTT
TRBV3-1,few,-,TRBJ1-1,CASSHADIEAFF,TGTGCCAGCAGCCATGCGGACATTGAAGCTTTCTTT
TRBV2,-,-,TRBJ1-6,CASNKDSSPLHF,TGTGCCAGCAACAAGGACAGTTCACCCCTCCACTTT
TRBV12-3/TRBV12-4,-,-,TRBJ2-3,CASSLASRNQDTQYF,TGTGCCAGCAGTTTAGCTAGCCGGAACCAAGATACGCAGTATTTT
TRBV29-1,many,-,TRBJ2-5,CSVGNVETQYF,TGCAGCGTTGGTAACGTCGAGACCCAGTACTTC
TRBV6-1,once,TRBD2,TRBJ2-1,CASSESGLAVFSSYNEQFF,TGTGCCAGCAGTGAGTCGGGACTAGCGGTTTTTAGCTCCTACAATGAGCAGTTCTTC
TRBV12-3/TRBV12-4,many,TRBD1,TRBJ2-3,CASSRDRYGTDTQYF,TGTGCCAGCAGTCGGGACAGGTACGGCACAGATACGCAGTATTTT
TRBV4-1,-,-,TRBJ2-7,CASSQDLTEQYF,TGCGCCAGCAGCCAAGATCTGACCGAGCAGTACTTC
TRBV2,-,TRBD1,TRBJ1-2,CASSPGTVRPNYGYTF,TGTGCCAGCAGCCCCGGGACAGTCAGACCTAACTATGGCTACACCTTC
TRBV9,many,-,TRBJ1-2,CASSVSPGYMGYTF,TGTGCCAGCAGCGTATCGCCAGGGTATATGGGCTACACCTTC
TRBV3-1,few,TRBD2,TRBJ2-1,CASSLTSGGEQFF,TGTGCCAGCAGCCTGACTAGCGGGGGGGAGCAGTTCTTC
TRBV12-3/TRBV12-4,-,-,TRBJ2-1,CASSFWDWYEQFF,TGTGCCAGCAGTTTTTGGGACTGGTATGAGCAGTTCTTC
TRBV7-9,few,-,TRBJ1-1,CASTPLNTEAFF,TGTGCCAGCACCCCCTTGAACACTGAAGCTTTCTTT
TRBV9,-,-,TRBJ1-6,CACSVGGSPLHF,TGTGCCTGCAGCGTAGGAGGTTCACCCCTCCACTTT
TRBV20-1,-,-,TRBJ1-2,CSARDRGEFGGYTF,TGCAGTGCTAGAGATCGGGGGGAATTCGGTGGCTACACCTTC
TRBV11-2,-,TRBD2,TRBJ2-1,CTSSTTSGSNEQFF,TGTACCAGCAGCACGACTAGCGGGAGCAATGAGCAGTTCTTC
TRBV15,few,TRBD2,TRBJ2-5,CATSRGLASETQYF,TGTGCCACCAGCAGGGGACTAGCATCAGAGACCCAGTACTTC
TRBV5-1,-,TRBD2,TRBJ2-5,CASSFRITGGLNEQYF,TGCGCCAGCAGCTTTCGTATCACGGGAGGGCTCAATGAGCAGTACTTC
TRBV25-1,-,-,TRBJ2-7,CASSEYRYEQYF,TGTGCCAGCAGTGAATATAGGTACGAGCAGTACTTC